This entry describes one T cell receptor (beta chain). This sample was included in a study of blood T cell repertoires in COVID-19. About the research overall: Sites across the United States, Italy and Spain contributed samples from acute and convalescent COVID-19. Sample material is recorded as cDNA or gDNA derived from T cells, B-cell-depleted T cells, or PBMCs.

The germline V gene encodes CDR1 GTSNPN and CDR2 SVGIG (reference sequence). Trimming pared 5 bases from V and 4 bases from J, leaving 15 bases between. This CDR3 region has 14 residues. In the authors' workflow: Reference gene primer amplification gave estimated nucleated cell counts. TCRdb keeps only in-frame clones here, not all; method: immunoSEQ multiplex PCR. That table supplies the V and J calls and clone size; D and trimming were determined from the DNA. The sample records around 700,000 clones, about nine tenths being singletons. The V and J genes are TRBV30 and TRBJ1-5; tentative D call: TRBD1 (6 bases). The sequenced sample was peripheral blood. This clonotype was sampled from a young woman with acute or convalescent COVID-19. The chain's CDR3 is CAWRRRGGNQPQHF. The CDR3 DNA reads TGTGCCTGGCGGCGCAGGGGCGGGAATCAGCCCCAGCATTTT.